The 16 T cell receptor beta chains below were found in one sample sequenced in a study of beta chain features in type 1 diabetes. The entirety of the isolated RNA underwent reverse transcription, so expressed TCRB transcripts were sequenced. Clones were read by immunoSEQ multiplex PCR, and TCRdb kept only the in-frame ones, dropping some. Among 130,000 to 150,000 clones, roughly 7.2% were seen once, and the ten largest hold around 1.5%. Sequences were obtained from central memory CD4+ T cells from blood. These receptors originate from a woman aged 25 to 39 in good health.

This clone occurred a few times. V gene TRBV29-1 combines with J gene TRBJ2-4; the match to TRBD2 covers 15 bases. The V gene's germline CDR1 is SQVTM and CDR2 ANQGSEA. CDR3 length: 16 residues. V lost 3 bases and J lost 8; bases outside the gene matches: 8. In DNA, the CDR3 is TGCAGCGTTGAGGGGGGACTAGCGGGAGGAGGGGACATTCAGTACTTC. Its protein is CSVEGGLAGGGDIQYF.

This clone occurred a few times. The V call is TRBV19, the J call TRBJ1-1, with unresolved D. This CDR3 contains 14 residues. Trimming took 5 bases from V and 4 from J, leaving 14 bases between them. The germline CDR1 and CDR2 sequences are LNHDA and SQIVND (reference sequence). The CDR3, as DNA: TGTGCCAGTAGTGGTGGAGCCCTGGGCACTGAAGCTTTCTTT. This codes for CASSGGALGTEAFF.

This rearrangement joins TRBV7-2 to TRBJ2-1; 8 bases line up with TRBD2. The length of the CDR3 is 16 residues. Trimming cost V 2 bases and J 3 bases; bases outside gene matches: 6. CDR1 and CDR2 from the germline V gene are SGHTA and FQGNSA. The CDR3, as DNA: TGTGCCAGCAGCTTACAAGCGGGAGCTGGCTACAATGAGCAGTTCTTC. Translated, it gives CASSLQAGAGYNEQFF.

This clone was recorded a few times. This chain links TRBV7-3 with TRBJ2-5; 7 nucleotides agree with TRBD1. CDR3 length equals 13 residues. The V segment lost 5 bases and the J segment 4 bases; nucleotides outside the gene matches: 4. Germline CDR1 reads SGHTA; CDR2 reads FQGTGA. The CDR3 coding sequence is TGTGCCAGCAGCGAAGACAGGGCAGAGACCCAGTACTTC. It translates to CASSEDRAETQYF.

This clone was detected a few times. The rearrangement uses TRBV10-3 and TRBJ2-3; no definite D call. The CDR3 spans 11 residues. The germline V gene has CDR1 ENHRY and CDR2 SYGVKD. Trimming took off 5 bases at V and 6 bases at J, with 6 bases between the two ends. The CDR3: CAISRADTQYF. The CDR3 region has the DNA TGTGCCATCAGTCGAGCGGATACGCAGTATTTT.

The V and J genes are TRBV6-6 and TRBJ2-7, with TRBD1 matching 7 bases. After removal of 7 bases from V and 5 bases from J, the junction contained 8 bases not matched to a gene. Germline V lookup: CDR1 MNHNY, CDR2 SVGAGI (reference sequence). CDR3 length: 13 residues. The DNA of the CDR3 is TGTGCCAGCAACAAACAGGGGAATCACGAGCAGTACTTC. Amino acids: CASNKQGNHEQYF.

This chain connects TRBV7-2 to TRBJ1-1; TRBD1 might be the D (6 bases). This CDR3 is built from 16 residues. Germline V gene lookup returns CDR1 SGHTA and CDR2 FQGNSA. V lost 2 bases, J lost 1 base, and 14 bases lay in between. The CDR3 loop is CASSLSFGGPNTEAFF. The CDR3 DNA reads TGTGCCAGCAGCTTATCATTCGGGGGGCCGAACACTGAAGCTTTCTTT.

This clone was recorded a few times. This chain links TRBV5-4 with TRBJ1-1, with 11 bases lining up with TRBD1. Germline V gives CDR1 SGHNT, CDR2 YYREEE (reference sequence). The junction had 6 bases not matched to a gene; V was cut back by 4 bases and J by 4 bases. This CDR3 is 15 amino acids long. CDR3 region: CASSTAGTGGTEAFF. CDR3 nucleotides: TGTGCCAGCAGCACTGCCGGGACAGGGGGCACTGAAGCTTTCTTT.

This clone was counted only a few times. Additional DNA sequences in this sample encode the identical CDR3. The J gene is TRBJ1-1, the V gene TRBV7-9; 8 bases line up with TRBD1. V shed 4 bases, J shed 4 bases, and the junction held 11 bases outside the gene matches. The CDR3 covers 16 residues. CDR1 SEHNR and CDR2 FQNEAQ come from the germline V gene (reference sequence). The CDR3 DNA reads as TGTGCCAGCAGCTCCCGGACAGGGAGAGGTGGCACTGAAGCTTTCTTT. Translating gives CASSSRTGRGGTEAFF.

The chain employs TRBV7-3 and TRBJ2-3, with 8 bases fitting TRBD1. V was pared by 5 bases and J by 3 bases, with 7 bases of the junction left unmatched. This CDR3 contains 15 residues. CDR1 SGHTA and CDR2 FQGTGA come from the germline V gene. The CDR3 nucleotides are TGTGCCAGCAGCCGAACCGGGACAGGAACAGATACGCAGTATTTT. Translated: CASSRTGTGTDTQYF.

This chain links TRBV10-3 with TRBJ2-7, with D maybe TRBD1 (5 bases). The CDR3 totals 14 residues. The V end was cut by 5 bases, the J end by 0 bases, with 11 bases between. Germline V gene sequence: CDR1 ENHRY, CDR2 SYGVKD. The DNA for the CDR3 is TGTGCCATCAGTCCCCAGGGATACTCCTACGAGCAGTACTTC. Protein: CAISPQGYSYEQYF.

This clone was counted many times. The J gene is TRBJ2-1, the V gene TRBV7-3; the match to TRBD2 covers 13 bases. The trim removed 4 bases at V and 10 bases at J, leaving 1 base unmatched. Germline CDR1 is SGHTA and CDR2 is FQGTGA. The CDR3 covers 13 residues. The CDR3 DNA is TGTGCCAGCAGCTGGACTAGCGGGAGCGAGCAGTTCTTC. Residues: CASSWTSGSEQFF.

This sequence joins TRBV28 and TRBJ2-1; D possibly corresponds to TRBD1 (5 bases). CDR3 length: 16 amino acids. V lost 5 bases to trimming and J lost 0 bases, with 14 bases between them. From germline, CDR1 is MDHEN and CDR2 SYDVKM. Here the CDR3 reads CASSRFRVSSYNEQFF. The CDR3 DNA sequence: TGTGCCAGCAGTCGGTTCAGGGTAAGCTCCTACAATGAGCAGTTCTTC. Using reference TRBV28 and TRBJ2-1 for the parts outside the CDR3, the full variable domain is DVKVTQSSRYLVKRTGEKVFLECVQDMDHENMFWYRQDPGLGLRLIYFSYDVKMKEKGDIPEGYSVSREKKERFSLILESASTNQTSMYLCASSRFRVSSYNEQFFGPGTRLTVL.

This clone was seen a few times. This may come from a read error, since a much larger clone is one base off. V usage is TRBV13 and J usage is TRBJ2-1; 11 nucleotides agree with TRBD2. The ends lost 5 bases at V and 2 bases at J; junction bases unmatched: 2. Germline V gene data show CDR1 as PRHDT and CDR2 as FYEKMQ (reference sequence). The CDR3 is made up of 15 amino acids. Here the CDR3 reads CASSPGLAAYNEQFF. DNA for the CDR3: TGTGCCAGCAGCCCGGGACTAGCGGCCTACAATGAGCAGTTCTTC.

This clone was seen more than once but under ten times. The chain carries TRBV25-1 and TRBJ2-5, with 8 bases aligning to TRBD2. Gene TRBJ2-7 matches the end of the DNA better, so the J call may be wrong. CDR1 is MGHDK, CDR2 SYGVNS, per germline. CDR3 length equals 15 residues. CDR3 residues: CASSKPGLELYEQYF. The CDR3 bases are TGTGCCAGCAGTAAACCGGGACTAGAACTCTACGAGCAGTACTTC.

The CDR3 coding sequence is TGTGCCAGTAGTCTGTATCCGCAAGAGACCCAGTACTTC. Protein: CASSLYPQETQYF. The rearrangement joins TRBV19 to TRBJ2-5; no firm D call. CDR3 length: 13 residues. The germline gives CDR1 LNHDA, CDR2 SQIVND (reference sequence). Deletions cut 5 bases from V and 2 bases from J, with 9 bases between.